This section outlines one T cell receptor (beta chain) sequence together with its context. Other nucleotide sequences from this sample produce the same CDR3. The sample belongs to a study of blood T cell repertoires in COVID-19. Study background: The United States, Italy and Spain provided the acute and convalescent COVID-19 samples. The analysed material was cDNA or gDNA that came from T cells, B-cell-depleted T cells, or PBMCs.

Categorization into cohorts depended on clinical history that participants reported. Exposed enrollees encountered a COVID-19 case at some point within 2 weeks before study entry. Produced via immunoSEQ multiplex PCR; TCRdb's table is partial and in-frame only. This sample has 260,000 or so clones, with 83% found just once. V dropped 2 bases and J dropped 4 bases, with 6 bases sitting between them. The CDR3 runs to 12 residues. This clonotype originated in a middle-aged woman who had been exposed to COVID-19. Sequenced sample: PBMCs or T cells enriched from blood (not recorded which). V is TRBV12-3 or TRBV12-4 and J is TRBJ2-7; D is perhaps TRBD1 (6 bases). The CDR3 loop reads CASSLTGYEQYF. The CDR3 nucleotides read TGTGCCAGCAGTTTAACAGGGTACGAGCAGTACTTC.